This T cell receptor beta chain was retrieved from a study of blood T cell repertoires in COVID-19. Study in general: Acute and convalescent COVID-19 specimens originated in the United States, Italy and Spain.

Seattle patients were enrolled while actively infected and followed longitudinally. Study processing details: Amplification with reference gene primers provided the estimates of nucleated cell counts. Data came from immunoSEQ multiplex PCR; TCRdb stores just in-frame clones and leaves some out. The V and J calls and clone size are taken from that table; D and trimming were inferred from the DNA. The sample includes about 240,000 clones, roughly 79% of them seen just once. The CDR3 length is 13 residues. Trimming cost V 4 bases and J 1 base; bases outside gene matches: 1. Germline V lookup: CDR1 LNHDA, CDR2 SQIVND (reference sequence).

The rearrangement links TRBV19 to TRBJ2-7; 7 bases match TRBD1. The receptor was derived from a woman over 75 with COVID-19, enrolled during active disease. The sequenced material came from peripheral blood. CDR3 in amino acids: CASSKDRSYEQYF. The CDR3 bases are TGTGCCAGTAGTAAGGACAGGTCCTACGAGCAGTACTTC.